This is a list of T cell receptor beta chains from one sample in a study of human T cells and chemical hapten exposure. TCRdb ran MiXCR on the RACE reads and lists one entry per CDR3 protein. The sample carries fewer than 140,000 distinct CDR3 sequences, roughly 12% recorded once. The specimen was whole blood, collected in connection with sensitization to the hapten diphenylcyclopropenone (DPC). The receptor set was obtained from a woman between 45 and 60 years old with alopecia areata. Some clones in this sample may be carry-over from other donors' samples. CDR3s include the opening cysteine and the closing phenylalanine or tryptophan. Fields, in order: CDR3 DNA, CDR3 protein, clone size, D gene, J gene, V gene. A D gene is named only where the DNA matches it firmly. Expanded clones get a size class; other rows say once, few or many, or leave the size out.

TGCAGTGCTAGAGCCGGGACTAGCGGGACAGGCGAGCAGTTCTTC | CSARAGTSGTGEQFF | . | TRBD2 | TRBJ2-1 | TRBV20-1
TGCGCCAGCAGCTTCATGACTGAAACCAACAATGAGCAGTTCTTC | CASSFMTETNNEQFF | . | . | TRBJ2-1 | TRBV5-1
TGTGCCAGCAGCTTAGGGACCACTAGCGGATCAAAAGAGACCCAGTACTTC | CASSLGTTSGSKETQYF | few | TRBD2 | TRBJ2-5 | TRBV11-3
TGTGCCAGCAGTCCGACAGCTACCGGGGAGCTGTTTTTT | CASSPTATGELFF | . | . | TRBJ2-2 | TRBV27
TGTGCATCCGGGGGATCAGCCCAGCATTTT | CASGGSAQHF | . | . | TRBJ1-5 | TRBV6-6
TGTCTCAGTTGGTATGGCTACACCTTC | CLSWYGYTF | many | . | TRBJ1-2 | TRBV5-5
TGTGCCAGCAGGTGGACGGGAACTTACGAGCAGTACTTC | CASRWTGTYEQYF | . | . | TRBJ2-7 | TRBV28
TGTGCCAGCGGGACTAGCGGTTACAATGAGCAGTTCTTC | CASGTSGYNEQFF | few | TRBD2 | TRBJ2-1 | TRBV28
TGTGCCAGCAGTTCGGTACAGGGGAAAAACATTCAGTACTTC | CASSSVQGKNIQYF | . | TRBD1 | TRBJ2-4 | TRBV6-5
TGTGCCAGCAGTAAGGGACTACCAAATCGAGGGGAGCAGTACTTC | CASSKGLPNRGEQYF | many | TRBD2 | TRBJ2-7 | TRBV12-3/TRBV12-4
TGTGCCAGCAGTTCCAAGACAGGGGGTGAAAAACTGTTTTTT | CASSSKTGGEKLFF | . | TRBD1 | TRBJ1-4 | TRBV11-2
TGTGCCAGTACCCCCCCGCGGGGGCCTGCTCTCCAGTACTTC | CASTPPRGPALQYF | few | . | TRBJ2-5 | TRBV19
TGTGCCAGCAGCTTAACCAATGGGGGTGGCTACACCTTC | CASSLTNGGGYTF | few | . | TRBJ1-2 | TRBV7-6
TGTGCCAGCAGTACGGGGTACAATGAGCAGTTCTTC | CASSTGYNEQFF | . | . | TRBJ2-1 | TRBV7-9
TGTGCCAGCTCACCTGGGACAGTTCAGCCCCAGCATTTT | CASSPGTVQPQHF | many | TRBD1 | TRBJ1-5 | TRBV18
TGTGCCAGCAGTCCCGGGACGGAACTCTCCTACGAGCAGTACTTC | CASSPGTELSYEQYF | few | . | TRBJ2-7 | TRBV28
TGTGCCAGCAGCTTAAACCAGAGAAACACCATATATTTT | CASSLNQRNTIYF | . | . | TRBJ1-3 | TRBV7-9
TGTGCCAGCAGCTTGTTTTATCTAGCGGACACTGAGCAGTTCTTC | CASSLFYLADTEQFF | few | TRBD2 | TRBJ2-1 | TRBV5-4
TGTGCCACCAGTGACGAAGGAGGAGGGTACGATACGCAGTATTTT | CATSDEGGGYDTQYF | . | . | TRBJ2-3 | TRBV24-1
TGTGCCATCAGTGAGAACAGTTTGGGCTATCAGCCCCAGCATTTT | CAISENSLGYQPQHF | few | . | TRBJ1-5 | TRBV10-3
TGTGCCAGCAGCTTCGTTCATGGGGGGGCGAGGAACACTGAAGCTTTCTTT | CASSFVHGGARNTEAFF | few | . | TRBJ1-1 | TRBV7-8
TGTGCCAGCAGGGTCCTATACACTGAAGCTTTCTTT | CASRVLYTEAFF | . | . | TRBJ1-1 | TRBV28